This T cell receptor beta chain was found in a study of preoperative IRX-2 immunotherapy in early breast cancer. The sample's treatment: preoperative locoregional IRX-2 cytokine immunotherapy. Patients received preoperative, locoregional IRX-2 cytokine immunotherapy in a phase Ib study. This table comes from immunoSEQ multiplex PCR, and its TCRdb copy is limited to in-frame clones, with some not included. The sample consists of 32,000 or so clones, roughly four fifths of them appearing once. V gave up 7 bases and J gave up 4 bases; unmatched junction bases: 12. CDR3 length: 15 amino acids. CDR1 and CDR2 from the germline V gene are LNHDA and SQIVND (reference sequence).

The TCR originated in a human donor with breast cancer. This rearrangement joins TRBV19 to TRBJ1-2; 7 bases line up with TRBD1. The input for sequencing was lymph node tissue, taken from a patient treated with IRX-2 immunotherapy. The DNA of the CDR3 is TGTGCCAGTACCCTACAGGGGCAGGGAACCTATGGCTACACCTTC. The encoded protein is CASTLQGQGTYGYTF.